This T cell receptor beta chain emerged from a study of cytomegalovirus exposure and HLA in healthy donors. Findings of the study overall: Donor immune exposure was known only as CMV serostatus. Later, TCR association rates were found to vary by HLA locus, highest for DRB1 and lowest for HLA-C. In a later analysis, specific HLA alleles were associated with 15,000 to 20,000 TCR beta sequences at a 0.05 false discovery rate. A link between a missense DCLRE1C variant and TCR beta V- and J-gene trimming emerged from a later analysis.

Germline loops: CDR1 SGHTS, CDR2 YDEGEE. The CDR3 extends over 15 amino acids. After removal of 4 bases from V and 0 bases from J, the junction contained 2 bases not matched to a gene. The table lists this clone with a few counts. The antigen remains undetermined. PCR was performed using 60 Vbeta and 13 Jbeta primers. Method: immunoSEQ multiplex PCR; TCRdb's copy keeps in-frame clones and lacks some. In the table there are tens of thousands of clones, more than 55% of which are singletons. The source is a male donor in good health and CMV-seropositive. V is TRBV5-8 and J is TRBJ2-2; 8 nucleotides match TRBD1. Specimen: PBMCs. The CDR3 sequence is CASSRTGSNTGELFF. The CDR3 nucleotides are TGTGCCAGCAGCAGGACAGGGTCGAACACCGGGGAGCTGTTTTTT. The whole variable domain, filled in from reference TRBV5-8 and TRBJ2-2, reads EAGVTQSPTHLIKTRGQQATLRCSPISGHTSVYWYQQALGLGLQFLLWYDEGEERNRGNFPPRFSGRQFPNYSSELNVNALELEDSALYLCASSRTGSNTGELFFGEGSRLTVL.